This is a list of T cell receptor beta chains from one sample in a study of cytomegalovirus exposure and HLA in healthy donors. TCRdb's copy holds only in-frame clones and misses some; the assay was immunoSEQ multiplex PCR. The sample shows 180,000 or so clones, approximately 71% of them seen only once. The specimen was PBMCs. Source of these receptors: a woman aged 40 to 55 in good health and CMV-seropositive. Each CDR3 is given with its conserved first and last residue. A D gene is named only where the DNA matches it firmly. The size field is filled for only some rows; it gives once, few, many or a size class.

V gene: TRBV6-5; D gene: -; J gene: TRBJ1-1; clone size: -; CDR3 DNA: TGTGCCAGCAGTCTAACAGGGATTAATGAAGCTTTCTTT; CDR3 protein: CASSLTGINEAFF
V gene: TRBV4-1; D gene: -; J gene: TRBJ1-6; clone size: -; CDR3 DNA: TGCGCCAGCAGCCGAGAAAAGAGACAGAGCCTCTATTCACCCCTCCACTTT; CDR3 protein: CASSREKRQSLYSPLHF
V gene: TRBV28; D gene: TRBD1; J gene: TRBJ1-5; clone size: -; CDR3 DNA: TGTGCCAGCAGTTTCTGGACAGGGGGTAGCAATCAGCCCCAGCATTTT; CDR3 protein: CASSFWTGGSNQPQHF
V gene: TRBV6-1; D gene: -; J gene: TRBJ2-7; clone size: -; CDR3 DNA: TGTGCCAGCAGTGAAGTGCAGGTCGGATACGAGCAGTACTTC; CDR3 protein: CASSEVQVGYEQYF
V gene: TRBV25-1; D gene: -; J gene: TRBJ2-2; clone size: -; CDR3 DNA: TGTGCCACCACGGACTCGTACACCGGGGAGCTGTTTTTT; CDR3 protein: CATTDSYTGELFF
V gene: TRBV6-5; D gene: TRBD2; J gene: TRBJ2-7; clone size: once; CDR3 DNA: TGTGCCAGCCGGACGACTAGCGGAAATTCCTACGAGCAGTACTTC; CDR3 protein: CASRTTSGNSYEQYF
V gene: TRBV28; D gene: -; J gene: TRBJ1-1; clone size: few; CDR3 DNA: TGTGCCAGCAGTTTCACAGGTGGAAGGACTGAAGCTTTCTTT; CDR3 protein: CASSFTGGRTEAFF
V gene: TRBV5-1; D gene: -; J gene: TRBJ1-2; clone size: -; CDR3 DNA: TGCGCCAGCAGCTTTGGAGGGGATAACTATGGCTACACCTTC; CDR3 protein: CASSFGGDNYGYTF
V gene: TRBV5-1; D gene: TRBD2; J gene: TRBJ2-5; clone size: -; CDR3 DNA: TGCGCCAGCAGCTTGGCTCCTAGCGGGTTCCAAGAGACCCAGTACTTC; CDR3 protein: CASSLAPSGFQETQYF
V gene: TRBV7-6; D gene: -; J gene: TRBJ2-7; clone size: -; CDR3 DNA: TGTGCCAGCAGCTTAGGCGCCCCAGGGTCCTACGAGCAGTACTTC; CDR3 protein: CASSLGAPGSYEQYF
V gene: TRBV6-1; D gene: -; J gene: TRBJ2-1; clone size: few; CDR3 DNA: TGTGCCAGCAGTCCGGAGGCCTACTACAATGAGCAGTTCTTC; CDR3 protein: CASSPEAYYNEQFF
V gene: TRBV10-3; D gene: -; J gene: TRBJ1-3; clone size: -; CDR3 DNA: TGTGCCTCCCGGGACGGGACTCTCTCTGGAAACACCATATATTTT; CDR3 protein: CASRDGTLSGNTIYF
V gene: TRBV10-3; D gene: TRBD1; J gene: TRBJ2-7; clone size: -; CDR3 DNA: TGTGCCATCAATGGAGAGGGGGGACAGGAGTACGAGCAGTACTTC; CDR3 protein: CAINGEGGQEYEQYF
V gene: TRBV10-3; D gene: -; J gene: TRBJ1-4; clone size: -; CDR3 DNA: TGTGCCATCAGTGAGCAGCGGTTGGAAAAACTGTTTTTT; CDR3 protein: CAISEQRLEKLFF
V gene: TRBV29-1; D gene: -; J gene: TRBJ2-5; clone size: -; CDR3 DNA: TGCAGCGTTGAAAGGGGTGAGACCCAGTACTTC; CDR3 protein: CSVERGETQYF
V gene: TRBV2; D gene: TRBD2; J gene: TRBJ2-5; clone size: few; CDR3 DNA: TGTGCCAGCAGTGTTGGACTAGCGGTACAAATATCTTTGGGGGCCCAGTACTTC; CDR3 protein: CASSVGLAVQISLGAQYF
V gene: TRBV7-7; D gene: TRBD2; J gene: TRBJ2-7; clone size: -; CDR3 DNA: TGTGCTAGCAACCAGCGGGAGGGCCGCTGCGAGCAGTACTTC; CDR3 protein: CASNQREGRCEQYF
V gene: TRBV6-6; D gene: TRBD1; J gene: TRBJ1-2; clone size: once; CDR3 DNA: TGTGCCAGCAGTTACGCAGGGGGAATACAGGGCTACACCTTC; CDR3 protein: CASSYAGGIQGYTF
V gene: TRBV15; D gene: -; J gene: TRBJ2-7; clone size: -; CDR3 DNA: TGTGCCACCAGCAGAGGAGCGTGGGAGCAGTACTTC; CDR3 protein: CATSRGAWEQYF
V gene: TRBV27; D gene: TRBD1; J gene: TRBJ2-7; clone size: -; CDR3 DNA: TGTGCCAGCAGTATACAGGGGGCCGAGCAGTACTTC; CDR3 protein: CASSIQGAEQYF
V gene: TRBV9; D gene: -; J gene: TRBJ2-6; clone size: once; CDR3 DNA: TGTGCCAGCAGCTCACCCGGGATCTCTGGGGCCAACGTCCTGACTTTC; CDR3 protein: CASSSPGISGANVLTF
V gene: TRBV5-1; D gene: TRBD1; J gene: TRBJ2-2; clone size: -; CDR3 DNA: TGCGCCAGCTCCGCGGACAGGTTCGGGGAGCTGTTTTTT; CDR3 protein: CASSADRFGELFF
V gene: TRBV7-3; D gene: TRBD1; J gene: TRBJ2-3; clone size: -; CDR3 DNA: TGTGCCAGCAGCTTAAACACAGGGGCCGAATCAGATACGCAGTATTTT; CDR3 protein: CASSLNTGAESDTQYF
V gene: TRBV5-1; D gene: -; J gene: TRBJ1-1; clone size: -; CDR3 DNA: TGCGCCAGCAGCTTCCTAGTCAGCCGGGGTCCGGCTGAAGCTTTCTTT; CDR3 protein: CASSFLVSRGPAEAFF
V gene: TRBV23-1; D gene: -; J gene: TRBJ2-1; clone size: -; CDR3 DNA: TGCGCCAGCAGTCAACGGGACAACGCCTACAATGAGCAGTTCTTC; CDR3 protein: CASSQRDNAYNEQFF
V gene: TRBV15; D gene: -; J gene: TRBJ1-3; clone size: -; CDR3 DNA: TGTGCCACCAGCAGAGAGCGTCACTCTGGAAACACCATATATTTT; CDR3 protein: CATSRERHSGNTIYF
V gene: TRBV27; D gene: TRBD2; J gene: TRBJ2-1; clone size: -; CDR3 DNA: TGTGCCAGCACCCTTGCGACTAGCGGGAAGGCCCTGGAAGGCGCCTACAATGAGCAGTTCTTC; CDR3 protein: CASTLATSGKALEGAYNEQFF
V gene: TRBV7-2; D gene: -; J gene: TRBJ2-7; clone size: -; CDR3 DNA: TGTGCCAGCAGCTTAGTGGTCGGCAGGGTGCGCGAGCAGTACTTC; CDR3 protein: CASSLVVGRVREQYF
V gene: TRBV30; D gene: TRBD1; J gene: TRBJ1-6; clone size: -; CDR3 DNA: TGTGCCTGGAGTTCTCTCCAGGGGGCGGATTCACCCCTCCACTTT; CDR3 protein: CAWSSLQGADSPLHF
V gene: TRBV5-1; D gene: TRBD1; J gene: TRBJ2-2; clone size: -; CDR3 DNA: TGCGCCAGCAGCCGCGAATGGACAGGGGGAACCGGGGAGCTGTTTTTT; CDR3 protein: CASSREWTGGTGELFF
V gene: TRBV5-1; D gene: -; J gene: TRBJ2-3; clone size: -; CDR3 DNA: TGCGCCAGCAGCTGGGGGGACGTAACTAGCACAGATACGCAGTATTTT; CDR3 protein: CASSWGDVTSTDTQYF
V gene: TRBV28; D gene: -; J gene: TRBJ2-7; clone size: -; CDR3 DNA: TGTGCCAGCAGGCCTACAGGAGGGAACTACGAGCAGTACTTC; CDR3 protein: CASRPTGGNYEQYF
V gene: TRBV19; D gene: TRBD2; J gene: TRBJ2-1; clone size: -; CDR3 DNA: TGTGCCAGTAGGGAGACTAGCTCTTCTGCCAATGAGCAGTTCTTC; CDR3 protein: CASRETSSSANEQFF
V gene: TRBV27; D gene: -; J gene: TRBJ2-3; clone size: -; CDR3 DNA: TGTGCCAGCAGTTTATTTCCTAGCACAGATACGCAGTATTTT; CDR3 protein: CASSLFPSTDTQYF
V gene: TRBV7-9; D gene: -; J gene: TRBJ2-2; clone size: -; CDR3 DNA: TGTGCCAGCAGCTTAGTTTTTTCCGGGGCCGGGGAGCTGTTTTTT; CDR3 protein: CASSLVFSGAGELFF
V gene: TRBV7-2; D gene: TRBD2; J gene: TRBJ2-7; clone size: -; CDR3 DNA: TGTGCCAGCAGCTTAGCGGGCCCGAGGACTAGCGGGTACGAGCAGTACTTC; CDR3 protein: CASSLAGPRTSGYEQYF
V gene: TRBV5-4; D gene: -; J gene: TRBJ2-7; clone size: -; CDR3 DNA: TGTGCCAGCAGCTTGGATAATCTGGGAGTGAGCGAGCAGTACTTC; CDR3 protein: CASSLDNLGVSEQYF
V gene: TRBV25-1; D gene: -; J gene: TRBJ1-1; clone size: -; CDR3 DNA: TGTGCCAGCAGTGAAAGTAGCAGGGTGGGAGCTTTCTTT; CDR3 protein: CASSESSRVGAFF
V gene: TRBV9; D gene: TRBD1; J gene: TRBJ2-3; clone size: -; CDR3 DNA: TGTGCCAGCAGCACTCGACAGGGCATGGGCACAGATACGCAGTATTTT; CDR3 protein: CASSTRQGMGTDTQYF
V gene: TRBV18; D gene: TRBD1; J gene: TRBJ1-4; clone size: -; CDR3 DNA: TGTGCCAGCTCACCAACTGTTCCGGGACAGGGGGTCCCAAATGAAAAACTGTTTTTT; CDR3 protein: CASSPTVPGQGVPNEKLFF
V gene: TRBV6-6; D gene: -; J gene: TRBJ1-1; clone size: -; CDR3 DNA: TGTGCCAGCAGTTACAGCCTGGGGAGCACTGAAGCTTTCTTT; CDR3 protein: CASSYSLGSTEAFF
V gene: TRBV6-5; D gene: -; J gene: TRBJ1-2; clone size: -; CDR3 DNA: TGTGCCAGCAGTCTAAGGGGGAAAGGGTATGGCTACACCTTC; CDR3 protein: CASSLRGKGYGYTF
V gene: TRBV5-4; D gene: TRBD1; J gene: TRBJ1-2; clone size: -; CDR3 DNA: TGTGCCAGCAGCCTCTCCGGGACAGCTAACTATGGCTACACCTTC; CDR3 protein: CASSLSGTANYGYTF
V gene: TRBV21-1; D gene: -; J gene: TRBJ1-2; clone size: -; CDR3 DNA: TGTGCCAGCAGCCCACGGGACAGCTATGGCTACACCTTC; CDR3 protein: CASSPRDSYGYTF
V gene: TRBV5-4; D gene: TRBD1; J gene: TRBJ1-1; clone size: once; CDR3 DNA: TGTGCCAGCAGCCTGGACAGGGGGTCGGAGGCTTTCTTT; CDR3 protein: CASSLDRGSEAFF
V gene: TRBV5-8; D gene: -; J gene: TRBJ2-3; clone size: -; CDR3 DNA: TGTGCCAGCAGCTTCATGGATACGCAGTATTTT; CDR3 protein: CASSFMDTQYF
V gene: TRBV7-6; D gene: -; J gene: TRBJ2-7; clone size: -; CDR3 DNA: TGTGCCAGCAGCGGGCAGACAGGCGCCTTCTACGAGCAGTACTTC; CDR3 protein: CASSGQTGAFYEQYF
V gene: TRBV7-3; D gene: TRBD2; J gene: TRBJ2-1; clone size: -; CDR3 DNA: TGTGCCAGCAGCCTTAGCGGGACGGGTGAGCAGTTCTTC; CDR3 protein: CASSLSGTGEQFF
V gene: TRBV9; D gene: -; J gene: TRBJ2-1; clone size: -; CDR3 DNA: TGTGCCAGCAGCGAGCATCCGGAGTACAATGAGCAGTTCTTC; CDR3 protein: CASSEHPEYNEQFF
V gene: TRBV25-1; D gene: -; J gene: TRBJ1-1; clone size: -; CDR3 DNA: TGTGCCAGCAGTGCGACAGTATCTTTGAACACTGAAGCTTTCTTT; CDR3 protein: CASSATVSLNTEAFF
V gene: TRBV5-8; D gene: TRBD1; J gene: TRBJ1-1; clone size: -; CDR3 DNA: TGTGCCAGCAGCCTCTGGACAGGGGAAGGGAACACTGAAGCTTTCTTT; CDR3 protein: CASSLWTGEGNTEAFF
V gene: TRBV7-9; D gene: TRBD2; J gene: TRBJ2-3; clone size: -; CDR3 DNA: TGTGCCAGCAGCCCCGTGGCGGGGGGCGGGACAGATACGCAGTATTTT; CDR3 protein: CASSPVAGGGTDTQYF
V gene: TRBV14; D gene: -; J gene: TRBJ2-1; clone size: few; CDR3 DNA: TGTGCCAGCAGCCAAGGGAGCCCTTATATGGAGCAGTTCTTC; CDR3 protein: CASSQGSPYMEQFF
V gene: TRBV7-9; D gene: TRBD2; J gene: TRBJ2-1; clone size: -; CDR3 DNA: TGTGCCAGCAGCTCAGTACTAAGAAGCGGGAGCTACAATGAGCAGTTCTTC; CDR3 protein: CASSSVLRSGSYNEQFF
V gene: TRBV5-1; D gene: -; J gene: TRBJ2-5; clone size: few; CDR3 DNA: TGCGCCAGCAGCTTGTTCCAGAAAGAGACCCAGTACTTC; CDR3 protein: CASSLFQKETQYF